The sequence of this T cell receptor (beta chain) was determined in a study of CXCR3-negative and CXCR3-positive naive CD8 T cells. Study-level results: Comparison of naive CXCR3-negative and CXCR3-positive cells revealed similar TRBV-TRBJ usage, while memory cells differed. More hydrophobic TRB CDR3s occurred in CXCR3-positive than in CXCR3-negative naive cells.

5' RACE that incorporated UMI labels was used to prepare the TRB cDNA libraries. TCRdb re-analyzed the 5' RACE reads; it lists each CDR3 protein once, without DNA. This sample's clone table lists nearly 110,000 distinct CDR3 sequences. Germline CDR1 and CDR2: MNHEY and SVGEGT. The CDR3 consists of 15 residues. Turning to this clonotype: Its antigen is undetermined.

The sequenced sample consisted of naive CXCR3+ CD8+ T cells from blood. Indicated subset: CD45RO-CCR7+CD27+CD95- naive CD8+ T cells expressing CXCR3 (TNR3+). This TCR derives from a human donor in good health. Some clones in this sample may be carry-over from other donors' samples. The chain uses TRBV6-2 or TRBV6-3 and TRBJ2-7. The CDR3 loop reads CASSYSDLGPYEQYF.